This T cell receptor (beta chain) was identified in a study of regulatory T cells in long-lasting Graves disease. Time point: persistent/refractory GD, antithyroid drugs over 5 years with positive TRAb. PBMCs provided the RNA from which the TCR library was made. This CDR3 comprises 15 residues. The germline V gene has CDR1 LNHDA and CDR2 SQIVND (reference sequence). The germline V and J ends were trimmed by 0 bases and 2 bases, with 8 bases remaining between them. Points on this clonotype: Its target is unknown.

Study outcomes and limitations: What was studied was peripheral blood only, and not thyroid tissue. With persistent disease, TRBV28, TRBJ1-2 and TRBJ2-5 were the favored segments.

Arm-PCR of CDR3 regions with iRepertoire HTBI primers generated TCR beta libraries. How the authors handled the data: 60 or so TRBV and roughly 13 TRBJ segments were identified across samples. One entry per CDR3 protein results from TCRdb running MiXCR on the multiplex PCR reads. These V and J calls derive from TCRdb rather than the authors' analysis. Among 430,000 or so distinct CDR3 sequences, around 20% were seen once, and the ten largest hold 13% to 15%. The chain uses TRBV19 and TRBJ1-5, with D uncertain. Sample: peripheral blood mononuclear cells (PBMCs), taken when the disease was refractory, from a patient treated with antithyroid drugs. This TCR was sampled from a female donor with Graves disease. CDR3: CASSIDPGGNQPQHF. The CDR3 DNA reads as TGTGCCAGTAGTATAGATCCGGGAGGCAATCAGCCCCAGCATTTT.